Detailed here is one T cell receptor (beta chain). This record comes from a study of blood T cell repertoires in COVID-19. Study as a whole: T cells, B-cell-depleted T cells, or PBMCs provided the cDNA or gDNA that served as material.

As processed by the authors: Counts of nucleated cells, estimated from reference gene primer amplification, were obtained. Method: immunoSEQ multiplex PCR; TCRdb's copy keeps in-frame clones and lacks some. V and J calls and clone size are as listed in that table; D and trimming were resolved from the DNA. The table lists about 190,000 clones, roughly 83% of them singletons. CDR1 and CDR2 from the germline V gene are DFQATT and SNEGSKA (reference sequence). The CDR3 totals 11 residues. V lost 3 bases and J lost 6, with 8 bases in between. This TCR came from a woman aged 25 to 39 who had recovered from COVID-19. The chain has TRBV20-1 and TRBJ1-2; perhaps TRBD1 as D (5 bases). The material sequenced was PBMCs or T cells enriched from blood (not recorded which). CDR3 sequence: CSARGPDGYTF. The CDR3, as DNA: TGCAGTGCTAGGGGGCCGGATGGCTACACCTTC.